This TCR beta chain is drawn from a study of blood T cell repertoires in COVID-19 (dated by TCRdb to the early 2020s). The study in broad terms: Samples covering the acute and convalescent phases of COVID-19 were provided by collaborators in the United States, Italy and Spain. The material from the prospective study consisted of cDNA or gDNA derived from T cells, B-cell-depleted T cells, or PBMCs. The dataset comprised deeply sampled blood TCRbeta repertoires from subjects exposed to, actively infected with, or recovered from COVID-19. The repertoires were released in a freely available public database intended as a resource for research on the immune response to SARS-CoV-2. The samples were drawn from two sources: the first 160 participants of the ongoing ImmuneRACE study, and 1,000 to 1,500 subjects contributed by 6 global collaborators. The sample metadata nearly always contained a de-identified subject ID, COVID-19 status, age in years and sex. HLA class I and class II types, where available, came from metadata supplied by the sample provider rather than from assay-based typing. General study outcomes and caveats: Clinical and demographic metadata were provided uncurated, with the amount varying by source and participant.

The collaborating institutions used their own protocols to collect whole blood in K2EDTA tubes. For TCRbeta analysis, collaborators shipped samples in one of three forms: frozen whole blood, isolated PBMCs, or DNA extracted from either of those sample types. The immunoSEQ Assay, a bias-controlled multiplex PCR, was used to amplify TCRbeta CDR3 regions from genomic DNA. From the authors' description of their analysis: Within the assay, amplification of reference gene primers was used to estimate how many nucleated cells each sample contained. Sequence reads were collapsed and filtered to measure the absolute abundance of every unique TCRbeta CDR3 rearrangement. For each sample, productive Simpson clonality was calculated as the square root of Simpson's diversity index over productive rearrangements. TCRdb took over this immuneACCESS table, retaining in-frame rearrangements with V and J assigned. Such tables are incomplete; in checked studies, under half of the missing clones stem from an unresolved V gene, and the remainder is unexplained. V and J calls and clone size are copied from that table; D and trimming were computed from the DNA. This sample has about 200,000 clones in its table, and roughly four fifths of those were observed once. The leading ten clones occupy 6% to 8% of the sample.

The junction carries 12 bases between V and J, which are trimmed by 6 bases and 4 bases respectively. The CDR3 runs 13 amino acids, cysteine and phenylalanine included. Of the read, only the CDR3 DNA is kept; its 39 bases are in frame from base 1. The germline V gene yields MNHEY for CDR1 and SVGAGI for CDR2. About this clone itself: Its cognate antigen has yet to be identified. One base away there is no much larger clone; base qualities are not given. Different DNA sequences within this sample yield the same CDR3.

Material for sequencing was peripheral blood. The chain links TRBV6-5 with TRBJ1-1; perhaps TRBD1 is the D gene, with 6 bases matching. This receptor was taken from a human donor with acute or convalescent COVID-19. The donor label of this sample is uncertain. The base sequence is TGTGCCAGCAGCTCGACAGGATCCACTGAAGCTTTCTTT. Translated, this is CASSSTGSTEAFF.